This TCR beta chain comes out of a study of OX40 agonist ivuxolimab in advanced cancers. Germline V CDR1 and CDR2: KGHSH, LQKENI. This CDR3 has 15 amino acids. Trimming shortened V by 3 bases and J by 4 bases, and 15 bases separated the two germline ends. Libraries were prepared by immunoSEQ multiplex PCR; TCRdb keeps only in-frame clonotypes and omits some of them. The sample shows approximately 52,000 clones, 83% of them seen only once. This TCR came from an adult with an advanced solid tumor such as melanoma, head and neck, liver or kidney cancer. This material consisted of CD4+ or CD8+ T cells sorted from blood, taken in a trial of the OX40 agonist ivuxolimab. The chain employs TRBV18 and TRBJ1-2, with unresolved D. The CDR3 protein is CASSPGMRSSYGYTF. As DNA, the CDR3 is TGTGCCAGCTCACCCGGCATGCGAAGCAGCTATGGCTACACCTTC.